Following are 2 T cell receptor beta chains from one sample sequenced in a study of prognosis after radiotherapy for stage I lung cancer. It was by two-round multiplex PCR that TCR beta CDR3 was amplified from genomic DNA. Primers specific to each TRBV and TRBJ gene drove first-round PCR. TCRdb redid the calling of the multiplex PCR reads with MiXCR, one entry per CDR3 protein. Here the sample spans tens of thousands of distinct CDR3 sequences, about a third being singletons. Sequenced here: PBMCs, sampled before or after stereotactic body radiation therapy (not recorded which). The receptors were sampled from a donor over 45 with non-small cell lung cancer.

A word on this clonotype: A much larger clone is a single base away; this may be a read error. The chain uses TRBV3-1 and TRBJ2-3; D gene ambiguous. Per germline, CDR1 LGHDT and CDR2 YNNKEL (reference sequence). V was shortened by 7 bases and J by 5 bases, with 10 bases between the two germline ends. The CDR3 sequence is 12 residues long. The CDR3 DNA sequence: TGTGCCAGCACCTCAGACGTAGATACGCAGTATTTT. It is translated as CASTSDVDTQYF.

The chain employs TRBV10-3 and TRBJ1-5, with 9 positions matching TRBD1. J gave up 6 bases and V 10 bases, and 7 bases lay outside the gene matches. There are 13 residues in the CDR3. Germline V gene data show CDR1 as ENHRY and CDR2 as SYGVKD. The CDR3 bases are TGTGCCACCCGGGGACAGGGAATTCAGCCCCAGCATTTT. It encodes CATRGQGIQPQHF.